This T cell receptor beta chain is drawn from a study of beta chain features in type 1 diabetes. cDNA synthesis used the whole RNA isolate, giving expressed TCRB sequences. Sequencing of naive, central memory and regulatory T cell samples gave an average of around 3.5 million reads. The repertoire was sequenced with immunoSEQ multiplex PCR; TCRdb's copy has only in-frame clones and lacks some. Seen here are around 600,000 clones, 9.5% to 15% observed once, and the top ten hold roughly 0.11%. Trimming left V 0 bases short and J 0 bases short, with 8 bases between. This CDR3 has 15 residues. CDR1 is SGHTA, CDR2 FQGNSA, per germline. Points on this clone: The target antigen is unknown.

Study-level findings and limits: The study left unresolved whether HLA type influences TCRB rearrangement. Type 1 diabetes patients had moderately but significantly shorter TCRB CDR3s in all four CD4+ subsets. Compared with healthy donors, patients appeared to share more similar naive, central memory and regulatory TCRB repertoires.

Sorted CD4+ subsets: naive, central memory, regulatory, stem cell-like memory (CD45RO/CCR7/CD25/CD127/CD95/CD27 panel). This chain connects TRBV7-2 to TRBJ2-5, with D possibly matching TRBD2 (6 bases). This receptor was obtained from a man aged 25 to 40 with type 1 diabetes. The sequenced material came from naive CD4+ T cells from blood. CDR3 nucleotide sequence: TGTGCCAGCAGCTTAGCCGCGGGGTACCAAGAGACCCAGTACTTC. Translating gives CASSLAAGYQETQYF.